A single sample gave rise to the 17 T cell receptor beta chains below, sequenced in a study of blood T cell repertoires in COVID-19. Here immunoSEQ multiplex PCR was the method, and the copy in TCRdb shows in-frame clones only, minus some. The sample contains under 300,000 clones, about four fifths of which appear only once. Sequencing was performed on PBMCs or T cells enriched from blood (not recorded which). The receptors here all came from a man in his fifties who had recovered from COVID-19.

This chain joins TRBV12-5 and TRBJ1-2, with a possible D match to TRBD1 (6 bases). V lost 2 bases, J lost 7 bases, and 11 bases lay in between. This CDR3 spans 13 amino acids. Germline CDR1 is LGHNT and CDR2 is FRNRAP. The CDR3 loop is CASGLTGRRGYTF. CDR3 nucleotides: TGTGCTAGTGGTTTGACAGGGAGACGTGGCTACACCTTC.

The chain is built from TRBV29-1 and TRBJ1-1; maybe TRBD1 (5 bases). The CDR3 extends over 16 amino acids. In germline, CDR1 is SQVTM, CDR2 ANQGSEA. The V gene lost 1 base and the J gene lost 3 bases, with 18 bases spanning the gap. CDR3 sequence reads: CSVEGIGGEGYTEAFF. DNA for the CDR3: TGCAGCGTTGAAGGGATTGGGGGGGAGGGTTACACTGAAGCTTTCTTT.

Turning to this clone: The same CDR3 arises from other DNA sequences in this sample as well. This chain connects TRBV30 to TRBJ1-2; D not certain. V gave up 1 base and J gave up 4 bases, with 4 bases separating them. Germline loops: CDR1 GTSNPN, CDR2 SVGIG (reference sequence). The CDR3 is 11 residues long. CDR3 DNA sequence: TGTGCCTGGAGTGCTCGCTATGGCTACACCTTC. Translation gives CAWSARYGYTF.

In DNA, the CDR3 is TGCGCCAGCAGTGTGGGGACTAGCGGGCCCTACAATGAGCAGTTCTTC. Its translation: CASSVGTSGPYNEQFF. V usage is TRBV10-1 and J usage is TRBJ2-1, with 12 bases lining up with TRBD2. The CDR3 contains 16 residues. J gave up 2 bases and V 4 bases, and 3 bases lay outside the gene matches. Germline CDR1 reads WNHNN; CDR2 reads SYGVQD (reference sequence).

This chain uses TRBV7-9 with TRBJ2-7; a possible D gene is TRBD1 (6 bases). The germline CDR1 and CDR2 sequences are SEHNR and FQNEAQ (reference sequence). The CDR3 is 14 residues long. Deletions cut 6 bases from V and 2 bases from J, with 14 bases between. This chain's CDR3 is CASSLTDRPYEQYF. CDR3 DNA sequence: TGTGCCAGCAGTCTCACAGACAGGCCCTACGAGCAGTACTTC. Full variable domain (missing parts from reference TRBV7-9 and TRBJ2-7): DTGVSQNPRHKITKRGQNVTFRCDPISEHNRLYWYRQTLGQGPEFLTYFQNEAQLEKSRLLSDRFSAERPKGSFSTLEIQRTEQGDSAMYLCASSLTDRPYEQYFGPGTRLTVT.

The V gene is TRBV2, the J gene TRBJ1-5; D is uncertain. CDR3 size: 14 residues. V lost 3 bases, J lost 4 bases, and 10 bases lay in between. Germline V gene data show CDR1 as SNHLY and CDR2 as FYNNEI. CDR3 sequence: CASSELADNQPQHF. CDR3 DNA sequence: TGTGCCAGCAGTGAGTTGGCAGATAATCAGCCCCAGCATTTT.

The J gene is TRBJ2-2, the V gene TRBV27; the match to TRBD1 covers 10 bases. Germline V lookup: CDR1 MNHEY, CDR2 SMNVEV (reference sequence). The CDR3 has 16 residues. The V and J ends lost 3 bases and 4 bases, in that order; junction bases with no gene match: 5. CDR3: CASSFDRGQFTGELFF. The CDR3 DNA is TGTGCCAGCAGTTTCGACAGGGGGCAATTCACCGGGGAGCTGTTTTTT.

This clone was counted at least ten times. The CDR3 DNA reads TGCAGCGTTGAGTTTCGGGAGCGGAGCACCGGGGAGCTGTTTTTT. Protein sequence: CSVEFRERSTGELFF. V and J are TRBV29-1 and TRBJ2-2; weak D call: TRBD2 (6 bases). The CDR3 sequence is 15 residues long. Per germline, CDR1 SQVTM and CDR2 ANQGSEA. The V and J ends lost 3 bases and 4 bases respectively, with 15 bases between them.

The chain links TRBV7-2 to TRBJ2-2; the match to TRBD2 covers 10 bases. With V trimmed by 0 bases and J by 4 bases, 5 bases remained unmatched. The CDR3 runs to 17 residues. The germline CDR1 and CDR2 sequences are SGHTA and FQGNSA. The CDR3, as DNA: TGTGCCAGCAGCTTAGCGTTCACTAGCGGGGTCACCGGGGAGCTGTTTTTT. It translates to CASSLAFTSGVTGELFF.

The chain recombines TRBV19 with TRBJ2-1; D may be TRBD2 (6 bases). The CDR3 extends over 15 amino acids. V was shortened by 3 bases and J by 5 bases, with 14 bases between the two germline ends. Germline CDR1 LNHDA, CDR2 SQIVND (reference sequence). CDR3 in DNA: TGTGCCAGTAGTATTCGCGGCGGGGTGAACAATGAGCAGTTCTTC. Protein: CASSIRGGVNNEQFF. The complete variable domain, with remaining parts taken from reference TRBV19 and TRBJ2-1, reads DGGITQSPKYLFRKEGQNVTLSCEQNLNHDAMYWYRQDPGQGLRLIYYSQIVNDFQKGDIAEGYSVSREKKESFPLTVTSAQKNPTAFYLCASSIRGGVNNEQFFGPGTRLTVL.

The chain couples TRBV9 to TRBJ2-2, with 9 bases fitting TRBD1. Germline CDR1 and CDR2: SGDLS and YYNGEE. This CDR3 contains 16 residues. The ends lost 2 bases at V and 4 bases at J; junction bases unmatched: 6. CDR3 protein: CASSVSQGAATGELFF. The CDR3 DNA reads TGTGCCAGCAGCGTCTCACAGGGGGCCGCCACCGGGGAGCTGTTTTTT.

The V call is TRBV3-1 (or the pseudogene TRBV3-2), the J call TRBJ1-2; no clear D. The CDR3 loop spans 14 amino acids. Trimming stripped 4 bases from V and 3 bases from J, with 12 bases between. Germline-derived CDR1 and CDR2 are LGHDT and YNNKEL (reference sequence). The CDR3 sequence: CASSLKAVYYGYTF. For the CDR3, the DNA is TGTGCCAGCAGCCTAAAGGCGGTGTACTATGGCTACACCTTC.

The chain combines TRBV18 with TRBJ2-4; possibly TRBD1 for D (6 bases). The germline V and J ends were trimmed by 3 bases and 0 bases, with 12 bases remaining between them. The germline V gene has CDR1 KGHSH and CDR2 LQKENI. CDR3 length: 16 residues. The CDR3 nucleotides are TGTGCCAGCTCACCGGGGGCGGTACTAGCCAAAAACATTCAGTACTTC. Protein sequence: CASSPGAVLAKNIQYF.

This clone has just one count. The chain combines TRBV7-8 with TRBJ2-1, with 8 positions matching TRBD2. The CDR3 totals 16 residues. Germline lookup yields CDR1 SGHVS and CDR2 FQNEAQ. Unmatched junction bases numbered 9, after V lost 1 base and J lost 7 bases. CDR3: CASSLVQGLVNNEQFF. The CDR3 nucleotides are TGTGCCAGCAGCTTAGTTCAGGGACTAGTAAATAATGAGCAGTTCTTC.

The V gene is TRBV4-3, the J gene TRBJ1-3; D is unresolved. The germline V and J ends were trimmed by 0 bases and 4 bases, with 13 bases remaining between them. This CDR3 spans 16 amino acids. CDR1 LGHNA and CDR2 YSLEER come from the germline V gene. The CDR3 region is CASSQDAGVGGNTIYF. The DNA of the CDR3 is TGCGCCAGCAGCCAAGATGCGGGCGTGGGAGGAAACACCATATATTTT.

The chain combines TRBV15 with TRBJ1-1; D uncertain. The CDR3 sequence is 16 residues long. V was pared by 3 bases and J by 1 base, with 15 bases between. The V gene's germline CDR1 is LNHNV and CDR2 YYDKDF (reference sequence). The CDR3 DNA follows: TGTGCCACCAGCAGGGCCGTTTTTTCCGCGAACACTGAAGCTTTCTTT. Translation: CATSRAVFSANTEAFF.

The chain joins TRBV9 to TRBJ2-7, with TRBD1 matching over 9 bases. J gave up 1 base and V 0 bases, and 2 bases lay outside the gene matches. The germline gives CDR1 SGDLS, CDR2 YYNGEE. The CDR3 extends over 15 amino acids. The CDR3 spells CASSVGGTGSYEQYF. DNA for the CDR3: TGTGCCAGCAGCGTAGGGGGGACAGGGTCCTACGAGCAGTACTTC.